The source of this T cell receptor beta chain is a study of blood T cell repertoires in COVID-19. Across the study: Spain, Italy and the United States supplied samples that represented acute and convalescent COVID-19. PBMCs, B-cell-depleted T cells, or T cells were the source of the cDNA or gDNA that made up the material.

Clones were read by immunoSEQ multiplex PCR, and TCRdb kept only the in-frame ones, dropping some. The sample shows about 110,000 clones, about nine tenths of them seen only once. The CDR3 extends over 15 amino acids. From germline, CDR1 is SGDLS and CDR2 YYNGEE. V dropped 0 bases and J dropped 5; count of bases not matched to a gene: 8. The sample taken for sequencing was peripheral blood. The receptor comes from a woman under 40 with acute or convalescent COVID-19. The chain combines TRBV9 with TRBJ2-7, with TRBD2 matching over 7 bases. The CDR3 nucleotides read TGTGCCAGCAGCGTAGGAGCTAGCGGCGTCCACGAGCAGTACTTC. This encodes CASSVGASGVHEQYF.